This TCR beta chain was profiled in a study of T cells in Graves' hyperthyroidism and ophthalmopathy. General study results and limits: The model's output predicted ophthalmopathy at a median of 6.5 months prior to onset.

V was clipped by 3 bases and J by 4 bases, with 11 bases between them. Germline loops: CDR1 DFQATT, CDR2 SNEGSKA (reference sequence). This CDR3 spans 13 amino acids. This clonotype was picked up many times. Its target is not known. Researchers took RNA transcripts and amplified the TCR beta CDR3 regions from them. With the HTBI primer set, the TCR CDR3 went through a first round of RT-PCR. From the multiplex PCR reads, TCRdb called clonotypes with MiXCR, one entry per CDR3 protein. This table holds hundreds of thousands of distinct CDR3 sequences, roughly 15% found once. Diagnoses rested on clinical symptoms, serum thyroxine and TRAb, thyroid ultrasound and orbital computed tomography.

This receptor was taken from a woman between 45 and 60 years old with Graves' ophthalmopathy. Input material: blood. This chain links TRBV20-1 with TRBJ2-3; a possible D gene is TRBD2 (7 bases). The CDR3 loop reads CSASTGGADTQYF. In DNA form, the CDR3 reads TGCAGTGCTAGCACGGGGGGCGCAGATACGCAGTATTTT.